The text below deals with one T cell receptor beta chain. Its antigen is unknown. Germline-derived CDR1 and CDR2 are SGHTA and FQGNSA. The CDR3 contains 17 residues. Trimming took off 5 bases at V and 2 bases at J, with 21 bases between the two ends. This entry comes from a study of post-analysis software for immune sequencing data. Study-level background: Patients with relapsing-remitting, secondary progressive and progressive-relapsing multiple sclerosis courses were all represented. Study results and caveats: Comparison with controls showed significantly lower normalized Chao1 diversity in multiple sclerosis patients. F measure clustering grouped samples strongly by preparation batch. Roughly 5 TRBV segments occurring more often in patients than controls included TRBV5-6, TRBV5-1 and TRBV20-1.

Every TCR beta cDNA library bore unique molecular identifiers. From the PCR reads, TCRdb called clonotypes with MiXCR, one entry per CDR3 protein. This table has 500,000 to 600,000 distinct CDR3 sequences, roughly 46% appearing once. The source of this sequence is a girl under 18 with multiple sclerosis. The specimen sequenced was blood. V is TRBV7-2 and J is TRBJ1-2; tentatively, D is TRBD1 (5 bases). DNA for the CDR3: TGTGCCAGCAGCCCCCTTGGGGGGGGAGTCTCCAACTATGGCTACACCTTC. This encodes CASSPLGGGVSNYGYTF.